This TCR beta chain is drawn from a study of blood T cell repertoires in COVID-19. Study background: Researchers got acute and convalescent COVID-19 samples from the United States, Italy and Spain. From T cells, B-cell-depleted T cells, or PBMCs came the material, which was cDNA or gDNA.

The CDR3 totals 13 residues. Deletions cut 4 bases from V and 5 bases from J, with 12 bases between. Germline V lookup: CDR1 SQVTM, CDR2 ANQGSEA. In the original workflow: Amplification of reference gene primers was used by the study to estimate nucleated cell counts. The repertoire was sequenced with immunoSEQ multiplex PCR; TCRdb's copy has only in-frame clones and lacks some. The V and J calls and clone size were taken over from that table, and D and trimming were inferred from the DNA. The sample lists about 24,000 clones, approximately 89% occurring once. The receptor was derived from a human donor in a cohort sampled during active COVID-19. This chain connects TRBV29-1 to TRBJ2-1; weak D call: TRBD1 (6 bases). Material: peripheral blood. The CDR3 DNA follows: TGCAGCGTTGTCGGACAGAACCACAATGAGCAGTTCTTC. Translated, it gives CSVVGQNHNEQFF.